Sequencing of this T cell receptor (beta chain) was carried out in a study of shared T cell receptors in the human thymus. The repertoire was sequenced with immunoSEQ multiplex PCR; TCRdb's copy has only in-frame clones and lacks some. The sample gives about 660,000 clones, over 75% of which show up once; approximately 0.01% is in the top ten. Turning to this clone: At one boundary the junction diverges from the germline segment, which might be a read error.

This same sample was also taken into another study, of human thymus T cells.

The TCR originated in a boy in the first two years of life with a congenital heart defect. Material for sequencing was thymocytes.

Written as DNA, the CDR3 is TGTGCCAGCAGCCTAGCGTACTCGGGGGGTAGTGGAAACACCATATATTTT. Translation: CASSLAYSGGSGNTIYF. The J gene is TRBJ1-3, the V gene TRBV7-9; a possible D gene is TRBD1 (5 bases). The CDR3 consists of 17 residues. Per germline, CDR1 SEHNR and CDR2 FQNEAQ (reference sequence).